This TCR beta chain appears in the sequencing data of a study of OX40 agonist ivuxolimab in advanced cancers. Study-wide context: Enrollees could have had prior anti-PD-1, anti-PD-L1 or anti-CTLA-4 therapy, which around 40% had received.

Sampled blood was obtained at baseline, cycle 4 day 1, and cycle 7 day 1. Germline-derived CDR1 and CDR2 are SGHTS and YDEGEE. V lost 0 bases, J lost 0 bases, and 7 bases lay in between. The CDR3 covers 14 residues. The data were produced by immunoSEQ multiplex PCR, yet TCRdb's version contains in-frame clones alone and is incomplete. The sample has 25,000 to 35,000 clones, 80% to 95% seen once. The chain is built from TRBV5-8 and TRBJ2-7; D remains ambiguous. The sequence came from an adult with an advanced solid tumor such as melanoma, head and neck, liver or kidney cancer. Sample: CD4+ or CD8+ T cells sorted from blood, taken in a trial of the OX40 agonist ivuxolimab. As DNA, the CDR3 is TGTGCCAGCAGCTTGGATCAGGCCTCCTACGAGCAGTACTTC. It yields the protein CASSLDQASYEQYF.